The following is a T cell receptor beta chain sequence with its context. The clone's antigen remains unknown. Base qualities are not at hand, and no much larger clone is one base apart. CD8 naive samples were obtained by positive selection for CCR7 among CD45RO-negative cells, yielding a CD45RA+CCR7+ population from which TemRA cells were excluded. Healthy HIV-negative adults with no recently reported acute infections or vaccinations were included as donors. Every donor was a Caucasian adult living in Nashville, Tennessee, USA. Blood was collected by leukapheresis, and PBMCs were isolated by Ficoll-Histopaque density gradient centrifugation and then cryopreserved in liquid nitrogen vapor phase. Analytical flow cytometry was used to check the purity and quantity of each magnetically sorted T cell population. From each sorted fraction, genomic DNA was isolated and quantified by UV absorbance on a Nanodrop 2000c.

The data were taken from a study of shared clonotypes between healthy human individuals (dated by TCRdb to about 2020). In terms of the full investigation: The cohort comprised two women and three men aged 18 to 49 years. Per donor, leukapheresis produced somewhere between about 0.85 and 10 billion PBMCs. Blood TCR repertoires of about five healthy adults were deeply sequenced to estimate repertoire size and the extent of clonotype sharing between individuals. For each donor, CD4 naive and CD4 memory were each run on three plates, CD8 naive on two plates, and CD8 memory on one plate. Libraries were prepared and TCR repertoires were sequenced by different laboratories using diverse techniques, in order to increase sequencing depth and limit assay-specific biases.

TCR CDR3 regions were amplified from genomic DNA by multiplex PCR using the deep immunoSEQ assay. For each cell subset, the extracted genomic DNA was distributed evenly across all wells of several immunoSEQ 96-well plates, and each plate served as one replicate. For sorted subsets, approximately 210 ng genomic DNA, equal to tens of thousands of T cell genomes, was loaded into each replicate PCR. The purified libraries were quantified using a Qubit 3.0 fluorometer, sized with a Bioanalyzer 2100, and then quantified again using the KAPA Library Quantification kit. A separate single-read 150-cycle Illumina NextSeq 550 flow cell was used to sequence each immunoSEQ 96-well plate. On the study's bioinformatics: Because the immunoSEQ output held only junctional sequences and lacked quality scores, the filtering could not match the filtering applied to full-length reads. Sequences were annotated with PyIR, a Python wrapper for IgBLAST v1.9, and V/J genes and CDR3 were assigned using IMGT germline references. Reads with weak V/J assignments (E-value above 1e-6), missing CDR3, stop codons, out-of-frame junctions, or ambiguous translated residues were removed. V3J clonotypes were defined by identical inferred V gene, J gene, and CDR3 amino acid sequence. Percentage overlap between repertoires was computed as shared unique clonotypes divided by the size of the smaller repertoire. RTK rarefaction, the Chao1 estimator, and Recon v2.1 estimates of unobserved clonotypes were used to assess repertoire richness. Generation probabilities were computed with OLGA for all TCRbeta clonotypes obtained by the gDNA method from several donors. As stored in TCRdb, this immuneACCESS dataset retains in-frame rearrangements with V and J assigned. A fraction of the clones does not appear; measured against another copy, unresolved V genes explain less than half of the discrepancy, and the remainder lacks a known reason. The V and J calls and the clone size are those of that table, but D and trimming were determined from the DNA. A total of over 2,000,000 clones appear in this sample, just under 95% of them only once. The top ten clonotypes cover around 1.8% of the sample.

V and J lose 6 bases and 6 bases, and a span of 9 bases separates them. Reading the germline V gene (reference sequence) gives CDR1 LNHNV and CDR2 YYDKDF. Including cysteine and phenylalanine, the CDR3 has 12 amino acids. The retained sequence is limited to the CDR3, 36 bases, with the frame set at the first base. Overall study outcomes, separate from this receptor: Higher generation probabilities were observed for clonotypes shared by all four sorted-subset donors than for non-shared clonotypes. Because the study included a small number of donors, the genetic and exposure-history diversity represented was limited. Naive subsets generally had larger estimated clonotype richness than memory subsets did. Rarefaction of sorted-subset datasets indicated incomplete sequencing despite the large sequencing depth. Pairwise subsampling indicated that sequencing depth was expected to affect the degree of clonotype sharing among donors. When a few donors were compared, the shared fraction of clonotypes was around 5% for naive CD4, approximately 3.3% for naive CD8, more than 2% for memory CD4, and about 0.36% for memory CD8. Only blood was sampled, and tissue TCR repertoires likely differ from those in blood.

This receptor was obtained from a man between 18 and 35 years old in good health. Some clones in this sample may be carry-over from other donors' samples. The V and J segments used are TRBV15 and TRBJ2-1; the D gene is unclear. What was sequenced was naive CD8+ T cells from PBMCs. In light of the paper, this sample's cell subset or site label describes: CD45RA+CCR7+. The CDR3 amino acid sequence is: CATRPDGNEQFF. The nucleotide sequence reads TGTGCCACCAGACCGGACGGCAATGAGCAGTTCTTC.